This TCR beta chain was sequenced in a study of blood T cell repertoires in COVID-19. At the level of the study: The United States, Italy and Spain supplied acute and convalescent COVID-19 samples. Sources were T cells, B-cell-depleted T cells, or PBMCs; the material itself was cDNA or gDNA.

Per the authors' pipeline: Using reference gene primer amplification, nucleated cell counts were estimated. The protocol was immunoSEQ multiplex PCR, while the TCRdb copy is restricted to in-frame clones and leaves out a portion. V, J and clone size were drawn from that table, and D and trimming were deduced from the DNA. The sample holds about 86,000 clones, around 85% seen once. The CDR3 is 17 amino acids. Germline trimming cut 0 bases from V and 5 bases from J; bases unmatched to any gene: 12. Germline CDR1 is SEHNR and CDR2 is FQNEAQ (reference sequence). Material: peripheral blood. The chain combines TRBV7-9 with TRBJ1-1; 7 bases map to TRBD1. This sequence originates from a man aged 50-59 years with acute or convalescent COVID-19. CDR3 in DNA: TGTGCCAGCAGCTTAGCGGGGACAGAGTGGTCTGGGACTGAAGCTTTCTTT. This translates into CASSLAGTEWSGTEAFF.